The 8 T cell receptor beta chains below all came from one sample that was sequenced in a study of blood T cell repertoires in COVID-19. Sequencing was performed with immunoSEQ multiplex PCR; in TCRdb, only in-frame clones are kept and a portion is missing. The table lists about 52,000 clones, under 90% of them singletons. Sequences were obtained from peripheral blood. These receptors were taken from a man between 65 and 85 years old with acute or convalescent COVID-19.

The chain joins TRBV4-3 to TRBJ2-1; TRBD1 might be the D (5 bases). This CDR3 contains 15 residues. The germline V gene encodes CDR1 LGHNA and CDR2 YSLEER. The germline V and J ends were trimmed by 0 bases and 10 bases, with 16 bases remaining between them. In DNA form, the CDR3 reads TGCGCCAGCAGCCAAGAGAAAGGGGTTCGCAAAGAGCAGTTCTTC. Translating it yields CASSQEKGVRKEQFF.

As to this clone: This likely stems from a read error, as it lies one base from a far larger clone. V usage is TRBV4-1 and J usage is TRBJ2-2, with TRBD2 matching over 7 bases. Germline CDR1 reads MGHRA; CDR2 reads YSYEKL. This CDR3 region has 16 residues. DNA of the CDR3: TGCGCCAGCAGGAAGTTGGAGGGAGGGTTGTCCGGGGAGCTGTTGTTT. Translating it yields CASRKLEGGLSGELLF.

J is TRBJ1-5 and V is TRBV7-2, with D uncertain. Trimming stripped 6 bases from V and 6 bases from J, with 12 bases between. CDR3 length equals 13 residues. In germline, CDR1 is SGHTA, CDR2 FQGNSA. DNA of the CDR3: TGTGCCAGCAGATTGGAGGTCGGTCAGCCCCAGCATTTT. Its translation is CASRLEVGQPQHF.

The chain combines TRBV5-1 with TRBJ1-1, with D possibly being TRBD1 (6 bases). This CDR3 has 13 residues. V dropped 5 bases and J dropped 4 bases, with 12 bases sitting between them. Germline CDR1 is SGHRS and CDR2 is YFSETQ. CDR3 in amino acids: CASRAIGGTEAFF. Written as DNA, the CDR3 is TGCGCCAGCAGAGCCATAGGGGGCACTGAAGCTTTCTTT.

This clone was detected once. This chain joins TRBV24-1 and TRBJ1-1, with a possible D match to TRBD1 (6 bases). This CDR3 is built from 13 residues. V shed 6 bases and J shed 5 bases, with 12 bases lying between them. In germline, CDR1 is KGHDR, CDR2 SFDVKD. This CDR3 reads CATSSPGATEAFF. The DNA of the CDR3 is TGTGCCACCAGTAGTCCAGGGGCGACTGAAGCTTTCTTT.

CDR3 sequence reads: CASSVLEQGGTEAFF. CDR3 DNA: TGTGCCAGCAGCGTACTTGAACAGGGGGGCACTGAAGCTTTCTTT. The rearrangement links TRBV9 to TRBJ1-1; TRBD1 matches at 8 bases. V was pared by 1 base and J by 4 bases, with 6 bases of the junction left unmatched. Germline V CDR1 and CDR2: SGDLS, YYNGEE. This CDR3 comprises 15 residues.

The sample holds one count of this clone. J is TRBJ1-6 and V is TRBV7-8, with TRBD1 matching 9 bases. Germline-derived CDR1 and CDR2 are SGHVS and FQNEAQ. The V segment lost 5 bases and the J segment 7 bases; nucleotides outside the gene matches: 6. This CDR3 contains 15 residues. The CDR3 DNA sequence: TGTGCCAGCAGCACCAACAGGGGGCGGAATTCACCCCTCCACTTT. Its translation: CASSTNRGRNSPLHF.

The genes are TRBV20-1 and TRBJ1-4; TRBD1 aligns across 7 bases. CDR1 is DFQATT, CDR2 SNEGSKA, per germline (reference sequence). There are 11 residues in the CDR3. CDR3 sequence: CSSQGNEKLFF. DNA for the CDR3: TGCAGCTCACAGGGGAATGAAAAACTGTTTTTT.